The entry below describes one T cell receptor (beta chain). The sample comes from a study of technical replicates of blood from several donors. This table comes from immunoSEQ multiplex PCR, and its TCRdb copy is limited to in-frame clones, with some not included. The table shows under 100,000 clones, with around 86% occurring only once. CDR1 SGHRS and CDR2 YFSETQ come from the germline V gene. The V and J ends lost 0 bases and 4 bases, in that order; junction bases with no gene match: 6. This CDR3 spans 15 amino acids. V usage is TRBV5-1 and J usage is TRBJ1-1; TRBD1 agrees at 7 bases. The sequence was obtained from a human donor in good health. Some clones in this sample may be carry-over from other donors' samples. Sequenced sample: PBMCs. CDR3 DNA: TGCGCCAGCAGCTTGGCCACAGGGGACCTCACTGAAGCTTTCTTT. Residues: CASSLATGDLTEAFF.